The clone carrying this T cell receptor (beta chain) has only a few counts. MiXCR was run by TCRdb on the 5' RACE reads, yielding one entry per CDR3 protein. Of roughly 36,000 distinct CDR3 sequences listed, 14% are singletons. This specimen belongs to a study of CD8 T cells in ankylosing spondylitis. This CDR3 is 16 amino acids long. Per germline, CDR1 MNHNY and CDR2 SVGAGI (reference sequence). After removal of 4 bases from V and 0 bases from J, the junction contained 5 bases not matched to a gene. Material for sequencing was blood. This chain links TRBV6-6 with TRBJ1-1, with 10 bases lining up with TRBD1. This sequence originates from a male donor with ankylosing spondylitis or in good health (not recorded which). The CDR3 DNA reads TGTGCCAGCAGTTCTCGGGACAGGGGTGTGAACACTGAAGCTTTCTTT. Translated, it gives CASSSRDRGVNTEAFF.